These 16 T cell receptor beta chains came from one sample sequenced in a study of Ad26.COV2.S vaccination and SARS-CoV-2 variants. As for treatment: 19 received Ad26.COV2.S at low or high dose, single or two shots; 5 received placebo; per-sample allocation not given. Specimens were obtained on day 63 following the first vaccine or placebo injection. This table comes from immunoSEQ multiplex PCR, and its TCRdb copy is limited to in-frame clones, with some not included. The repertoire consists of around 400,000 clones, with 83% occurring once and the leading ten covering 7.4%. Sequenced here: peripheral blood, sampled in a trial of Ad26.COV2.S vaccine versus placebo. The source is a person aged 18-65 years who received the Ad26.COV2.S COVID-19 vaccine or a placebo.

The chain couples TRBV27 to TRBJ2-7; 7 positions match TRBD1. CDR1 MNHEY and CDR2 SMNVEV come from the germline V gene (reference sequence). The length of the CDR3 is 15 residues. After removal of 4 bases from V and 5 bases from J, the junction contained 11 bases not matched to a gene. Written as DNA, the CDR3 is TGTGCCAGCAGTTCCTTCCGACAGGGCGGCGACGAGCAGTACTTC. Protein sequence: CASSSFRQGGDEQYF.

This sequence joins TRBV27 and TRBJ2-2; D is perhaps TRBD1 (7 bases). The CDR3 spans 16 residues. CDR1 MNHEY and CDR2 SMNVEV come from the germline V gene (reference sequence). The V gene lost 5 bases and the J gene lost 5 bases, with 18 bases spanning the gap. The CDR3 spells CASSLRETGRTGELFF. The CDR3 DNA sequence: TGTGCCAGCAGTCTCAGGGAGACAGGGAGGACCGGGGAGCTGTTTTTT.

This clone was recorded a few times. The chain combines TRBV6-5 with TRBJ2-7, with D possibly being TRBD1 (5 bases). Germline V gene data show CDR1 as MNHEY and CDR2 as SVGAGI. The germline V and J ends were trimmed by 5 bases and 3 bases, with 8 bases remaining between them. The CDR3 covers 12 residues. CDR3 nucleotide sequence: TGTGCCAGCAGTAATACAGGCTACGAGCAGTACTTC. This translates into CASSNTGYEQYF.

Written as DNA, the CDR3 is TGTGCCAGCAGCGTAGCTGGGGGACAGACAGATACGCAGTATTTT. Protein product: CASSVAGGQTDTQYF. The V gene is TRBV9, the J gene TRBJ2-3; 7 positions agree with TRBD1. Trimming removed 0 bases from V and 3 bases from J; junction bases left unmatched: 4. Germline-derived CDR1 and CDR2 are SGDLS and YYNGEE. CDR3 size: 15 residues.

As for this clone: The same CDR3 also results from other DNA sequences found in this sample. The V call is TRBV19, the J call TRBJ1-5, with D possibly matching TRBD1 (6 bases). The CDR3 runs 12 residues. Germline V CDR1 and CDR2: LNHDA, SQIVND (reference sequence). Trimming cost V 11 bases and J 2 bases, with 10 bases left between them. This CDR3 reads CAGGLGNQPQHF. The CDR3 region has the DNA TGTGCCGGGGGCCTGGGCAATCAGCCCCAGCATTTT. The variable domain in full, completed from reference TRBV19 and TRBJ1-5, reads DGGITQSPKYLFRKEGQNVTLSCEQNLNHDAMYWYRQDPGQGLRLIYYSQIVNDFQKGDIAEGYSVSREKKESFPLTVTSAQKNPTAFYLCAGGLGNQPQHFGDGTRLSIL.

The chain joins TRBV24-1 to TRBJ2-2; D might be TRBD1 (6 bases). Trimming pared 7 bases from V and 5 bases from J, leaving 13 bases between. This CDR3 contains 14 residues. The V gene's germline CDR1 is KGHDR and CDR2 SFDVKD. CDR3 nucleotides: TGTGCCACCAGACGAACAGGGCAAACCGGGGAGCTGTTTTTT. Amino acids: CATRRTGQTGELFF.

This sequence joins TRBV5-1 and TRBJ2-5; no clear D. The CDR3 is made up of 15 amino acids. Per germline, CDR1 SGHRS and CDR2 YFSETQ. Trimming stripped 0 bases from V and 1 base from J, with 10 bases between. CDR3 region: CASSLGPAFQETQYF. CDR3 nucleotide sequence: TGCGCCAGCAGCTTGGGCCCGGCCTTCCAAGAGACCCAGTACTTC. Drawing the rest from reference TRBV5-1 and TRBJ2-5, the complete variable domain is KAGVTQTPRYLIKTRGQQVTLSCSPISGHRSVSWYQQTPGQGLQFLFEYFSETQRNKGNFPGRFSGRQFSNSRSEMNVSTLELGDSALYLCASSLGPAFQETQYFGPGTRLLVL.

A word on this clone: Additional DNA sequences in this sample encode the identical CDR3. This sequence joins TRBV24-1 and TRBJ2-3; D not resolved. CDR3 size: 13 residues. CDR1 is KGHDR, CDR2 SFDVKD, per germline. V lost 3 bases and J 3 bases, leaving 6 bases between the germline ends. As DNA, the CDR3 is TGTGCCACCAGTGATCCCCCAACAGATACGCAGTATTTT. Amino acid sequence: CATSDPPTDTQYF.

The chain has TRBV7-8 and TRBJ2-7; D gene unclear. The V end was cut by 4 bases, the J end by 7 bases, with 8 bases between. Looked up from germline, CDR1 is SGHVS and CDR2 is FQNEAQ. The CDR3 has 11 amino acids. The CDR3 DNA sequence: TGTGCCAGCAGCTCGGCGTGGGAGCAGTACTTC. Amino acids: CASSSAWEQYF. The full variable domain, completed using reference TRBV7-8 and TRBJ2-7, is GAGVSQSPRYKVAKRGQDVALRCDPISGHVSLFWYQQALGQGPEFLTYFQNEAQLDKSGLPSDRFFAERPEGSVSTLKIQRTQQEDSAVYLCASSSAWEQYFGPGTRLTVT.

The V gene is TRBV3-1 (or the pseudogene TRBV3-2), the J gene TRBJ2-6; 7 positions match TRBD1. Germline V lookup: CDR1 LGHDT, CDR2 YNNKEL (reference sequence). V trimming: 0 bases; J trimming: 1 base; junction bases outside the gene matches: 3. CDR3 length equals 17 residues. The CDR3 spells CASSQDPRGSGANVLTF. The CDR3 DNA reads as TGTGCCAGCAGCCAAGATCCCAGGGGGTCTGGGGCCAACGTCCTGACTTTC.

The chain has TRBV7-2 and TRBJ2-7; TRBD2 matches at 11 bases. The V gene end was trimmed by 3 bases and the J gene end by 4 bases; junction bases not matched to a gene: 2. CDR1 and CDR2 (germline): SGHTA, FQGNSA. This CDR3 contains 14 residues. The CDR3 is CASSFLAGGYEQYF. The CDR3 region has the DNA TGTGCCAGCAGCTTCTTAGCGGGGGGGTACGAGCAGTACTTC.

V usage is TRBV30 and J usage is TRBJ1-5; D gene uncertain. Germline V gene data show CDR1 as GTSNPN and CDR2 as SVGIG (reference sequence). V lost 2 bases and J 6 bases, leaving 11 bases between the germline ends. The CDR3 contains 13 residues. The CDR3, as DNA: TGTGCCTGGAGTCGGGCACCTCGTCAGCCCCAGCATTTT. Its translation is CAWSRAPRQPQHF.

The table lists this clone with a count of one. The chain recombines TRBV11-2 with TRBJ1-1; D might be TRBD1 (5 bases). This CDR3 has 16 residues. Germline CDR1 SGHAT, CDR2 FQNNGV. Trimming took 4 bases from V and 6 from J, leaving 21 bases between them. Here the CDR3 DNA reads TGTGCCAGCAGCTCATTCTTCGCGGGAAGGGGTCCTGAAGCTTTCTTT. It yields the protein CASSSFFAGRGPEAFF.

The count of this clone is one. The chain uses TRBV3-1 (or the pseudogene TRBV3-2) and TRBJ1-1; D is unclear. From germline, CDR1 is LGHDT and CDR2 YNNKEL (reference sequence). The CDR3 length is 14 residues. V lost 4 bases and J lost 3, with 12 bases in between. CDR3 amino acids: CASSPSCVYTEAFF. The CDR3 region has the DNA TGTGCCAGCAGCCCCTCATGCGTCTACACTGAAGCTTTCTTT.

The genes are TRBV9 and TRBJ1-6; 7 bases line up with TRBD1. V lost 0 bases to trimming and J lost 5 bases; unmatched junction nucleotides: 2. CDR1 and CDR2 (germline): SGDLS, YYNGEE. The CDR3 loop spans 15 amino acids. CDR3 sequence: CASSVGGTDNSPLHF. The CDR3, as DNA: TGTGCCAGCAGCGTAGGCGGGACAGATAATTCACCCCTCCACTTT.

The chain links TRBV9 to TRBJ2-3; 8 nucleotides agree with TRBD2. Trimming cost V 0 bases and J 1 base; bases outside gene matches: 7. Germline assignment: CDR1 SGDLS and CDR2 YYNGEE. The length of the CDR3 is 17 residues. The CDR3 sequence: CASSVAGRAGGTDTQYF. CDR3 nucleotide sequence: TGTGCCAGCAGCGTAGCTGGTCGAGCGGGGGGCACAGATACGCAGTATTTT.